This T cell receptor beta chain was recovered during a study of blood T cell repertoires in COVID-19. About the study: COVID-19 samples from acute and convalescent phases originated in the United States, Italy and Spain.

Profiling relied on immunoSEQ multiplex PCR, and the TCRdb table lists in-frame clones only, not all of them. The repertoire includes some 350,000 clones, around four fifths of them detected once, and about 3% sits in the top ten. CDR1 SGHRS and CDR2 YFSETQ come from the germline V gene. There are 15 residues in the CDR3. Unmatched junction bases numbered 5, after V lost 3 bases and J lost 3 bases. The receptor comes from a young man with active or convalescent COVID-19. The specimen was peripheral blood. The chain is built from TRBV5-1 and TRBJ2-1, with 8 bases matching TRBD1. CDR3 DNA: TGCGCCAGCAGCTCCCGGGACAGGCTCTACAATGAGCAGTTCTTC. The encoded protein is CASSSRDRLYNEQFF.